This TCR beta chain is from a study of cytomegalovirus exposure and HLA in healthy donors (dated by TCRdb to 2017 to 2019). As for the study more broadly: According to a later analysis, the roughly 120 validation repertoires were produced on the same platform as the 680 or so repertoires of the first cohort. In addition to the first cohort of roughly 700 subjects, a separate validation cohort of approximately 120 different subjects was used. The study aimed to test whether cataloging public T cell receptors could reveal signatures of past pathogen exposure. To predict cytomegalovirus infection status, the study combined high-throughput TCR immunosequencing, statistical association of individual TCRs with disease status, and machine learning.

Germline trimming amounts to 8 bases on V and 2 bases on J, with 14 as the count of junction bases outside the gene matches. The germline V gene (reference sequence) provides CDR1 MNHEY and CDR2 SMNVEV. The CDR3, cysteine through phenylalanine, is 17 amino acids long. Left in the record is the CDR3 DNA by itself, 51 bases read in frame from the first base. Libraries were built with the immunoSEQ multiplex PCR assay. Per the original workflow: A statistical classification framework was built to diagnose cytomegalovirus status from the catalog of TCR beta chain sequences. TCRdb holds this immuneACCESS table with in-frame rearrangements only. Some clones are missing; in checked studies, unresolved V genes explain under half, and the rest has no known cause. That table supplies the V and J calls and clone size; D and trimming were determined from the DNA. This sample holds roughly 120,000 clones; roughly 82% were observed only once. The top ten hold 4.9% of the sample.

For this clone: Its antigen is unknown. No base qualities exist here, and no much larger clone lies one base off it.

Donors formed part of the validation cohort, which comprised about 120 subjects and was distinct from the first cohort of under 750 subjects. What the work shows at the level of the full study, not this receptor alone: A few of the identified cytomegalovirus-associated TCR beta chains were confirmed in vitro to be specific for cytomegalovirus antigens. Most TCR sequences were seen in very few donors, while some public TCRs were found in many individuals. It was suggested by the authors that the approach could potentially be generalized to other disease states and immunological phenotypes. In both the original and validation cohorts, the classifier was reported to diagnose cytomegalovirus status with high specificity and sensitivity. A later analysis had no HLA typing for the validation cohort, so co-occurrence there was scored across all 130 or so repertoires. In the study, some 160 TCR beta chains were listed as associated with cytomegalovirus. Of the cluster scores, 85% to 95% were above 0 in a later analysis, which found that TCRs clustered in the first cohort also tended to co-occur in the 110 or so validation repertoires.

The receptor's source is a man younger than 35 in good health and CMV-seronegative. The sample was PBMCs. Here the chain combines TRBV27 and TRBJ1-4; 7 bases in the junction line up with TRBD1. CDR3 protein: CASGPLYAGGTNEKLFF. The nucleotide sequence is TGTGCCAGCGGTCCTCTCTATGCAGGGGGGACTAATGAAAAACTGTTTTTT.